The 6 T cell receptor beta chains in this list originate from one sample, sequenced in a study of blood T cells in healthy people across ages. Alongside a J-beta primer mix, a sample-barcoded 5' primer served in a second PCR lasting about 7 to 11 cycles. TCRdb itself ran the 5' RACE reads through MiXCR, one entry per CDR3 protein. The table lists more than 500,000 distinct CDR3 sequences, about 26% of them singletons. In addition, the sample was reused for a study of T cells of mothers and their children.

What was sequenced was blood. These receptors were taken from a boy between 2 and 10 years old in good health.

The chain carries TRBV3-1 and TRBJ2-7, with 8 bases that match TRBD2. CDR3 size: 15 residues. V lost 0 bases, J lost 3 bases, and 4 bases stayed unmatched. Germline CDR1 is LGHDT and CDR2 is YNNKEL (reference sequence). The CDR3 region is CASSQESRGGYEQYF. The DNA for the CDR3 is TGTGCCAGCAGCCAAGAGAGCCGGGGGGGCTACGAGCAGTACTTC.

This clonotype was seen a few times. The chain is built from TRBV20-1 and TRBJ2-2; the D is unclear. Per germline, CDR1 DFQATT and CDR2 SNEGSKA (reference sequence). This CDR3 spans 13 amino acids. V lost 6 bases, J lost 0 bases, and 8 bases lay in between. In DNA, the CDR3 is TGCAGTGCGAAGCAACCGAACACCGGGGAGCTGTTTTTT. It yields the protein CSAKQPNTGELFF.

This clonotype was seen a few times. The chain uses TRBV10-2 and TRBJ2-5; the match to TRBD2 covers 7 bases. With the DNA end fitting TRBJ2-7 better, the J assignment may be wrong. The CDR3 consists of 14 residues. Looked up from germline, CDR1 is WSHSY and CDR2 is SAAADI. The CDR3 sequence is CASSNGGGAYEQYF. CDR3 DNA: TGCGCCAGCAGTAACGGCGGGGGAGCCTACGAGCAGTACTTC.

CDR3 sequence reads: CASSYTRSRSGELFF. The CDR3 DNA reads as TGTGCCAGCAGTTACACACGGTCTAGATCCGGGGAGCTGTTTTTT. This rearrangement joins TRBV6-5 to TRBJ2-2; D is uncertain. V was pared by 2 bases and J by 6 bases, with 13 bases between. The germline V gene encodes CDR1 MNHEY and CDR2 SVGAGI. The CDR3 consists of 15 residues.

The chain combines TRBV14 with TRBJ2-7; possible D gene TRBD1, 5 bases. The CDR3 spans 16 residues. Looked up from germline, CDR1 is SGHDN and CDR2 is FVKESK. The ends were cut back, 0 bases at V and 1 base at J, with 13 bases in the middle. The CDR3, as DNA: TGTGCCAGCAGCCAAGAAACACAGGTGTATTCCTACGAGCAGTACTTC. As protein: CASSQETQVYSYEQYF.

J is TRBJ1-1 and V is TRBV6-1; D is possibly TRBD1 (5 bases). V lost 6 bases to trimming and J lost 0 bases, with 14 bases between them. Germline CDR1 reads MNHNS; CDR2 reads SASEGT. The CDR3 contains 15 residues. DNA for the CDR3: TGTGCCAGCAGGGGGGGAGGCAGATTGAACACTGAAGCTTTCTTT. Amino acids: CASRGGGRLNTEAFF.